Included here is one T cell receptor beta chain sequence, with context. No antigen is known for it. This sample is part of a study of radiation and T cells in renal cell carcinoma. Study context: Nephrectomy followed 15 Gy stereotactic body radiation by 4 weeks.

The CDR3 loop spans 14 amino acids. The germline V and J ends were trimmed by 0 bases and 8 bases, with 13 bases remaining between them. The V gene's germline CDR1 is LGHNA and CDR2 YNFKEQ. Stated time point: blood 2 weeks post-SBRT. Sample treatment: 15 Gy SBRT to primary tumor, nephrectomy 4 weeks later. Serial blood draws occurred at baseline and 2 and 4 weeks post-SBRT. Using immunoSEQ multiplex PCR, the repertoire was profiled, and TCRdb retains in-frame clones only, with some absent. The table includes roughly 120,000 clones, around four fifths detected once. General observations from the study: In blood, top tumor clones expanded by 2 weeks, shrinking by 4.

This sequence was found in a woman aged 55-70 years with renal cell carcinoma. V gene TRBV4-2 combines with J gene TRBJ1-2; D is undetermined. Sequencing used blood, obtained from a patient whose treatment included radiotherapy and nephrectomy. In DNA form, the CDR3 reads TGTGCCAGCAGCCAAGATTCCGCCGCGGGCGGCTACACCTTC. The encoded protein is CASSQDSAAGGYTF.